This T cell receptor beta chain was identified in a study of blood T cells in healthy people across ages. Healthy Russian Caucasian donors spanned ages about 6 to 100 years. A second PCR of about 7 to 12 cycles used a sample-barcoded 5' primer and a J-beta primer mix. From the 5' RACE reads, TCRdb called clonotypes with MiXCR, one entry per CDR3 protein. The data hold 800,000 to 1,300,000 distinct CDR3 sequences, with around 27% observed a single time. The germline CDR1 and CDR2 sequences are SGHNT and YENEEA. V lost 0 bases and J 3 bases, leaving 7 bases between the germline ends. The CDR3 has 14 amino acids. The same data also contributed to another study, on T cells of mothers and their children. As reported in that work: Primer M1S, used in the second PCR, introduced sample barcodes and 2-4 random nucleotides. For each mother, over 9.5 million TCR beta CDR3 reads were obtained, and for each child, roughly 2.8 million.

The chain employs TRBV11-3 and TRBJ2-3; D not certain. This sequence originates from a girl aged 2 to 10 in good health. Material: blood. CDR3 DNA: TGTGCCAGCAGCTTAGAATATGGGACAGATACGCAGTATTTT. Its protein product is CASSLEYGTDTQYF. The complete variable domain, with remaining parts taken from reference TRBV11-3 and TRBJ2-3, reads EAGVVQSPRYKIIEKKQPVAFWCNPISGHNTLYWYLQNLGQGPELLIRYENEEAVDDSQLPKDRFSAERLKGVDSTLKIQPAELGDSAVYLCASSLEYGTDTQYFGPGTRLTVL.